This is a list of T cell receptor beta chains from one sample in a study of blood T cell repertoires in COVID-19. TCRdb keeps only in-frame clones here, not all; method: immunoSEQ multiplex PCR. The profile shows 110,000 or so clones, approximately 84% of them singletons. Sequenced input: peripheral blood. Source of these receptors: a man in his forties or fifties with acute or convalescent COVID-19. Both conserved end residues are part of each CDR3. A D gene is named only where the DNA matches it firmly. A clone size is listed for some rows: how often the clone was seen (once, few, many), or a class if it is expanded.

clone size | J gene | V gene | D gene | CDR3 DNA | CDR3 protein
- | TRBJ1-5 | TRBV19 | - | TGTGCCAGTAGTATCAGGGGTTTTAGCAATCAGCCCCAGCATTTT | CASSIRGFSNQPQHF
- | TRBJ2-1 | TRBV3-1/TRBV3-2 | TRBD2 | TGTGCCAGCAGCCAATATAGCGGGGTCGAGGGAGATGAGCAGTTCTTC | CASSQYSGVEGDEQFF
- | TRBJ1-2 | TRBV24-1 | - | TGTGCCACCAGTGATCCGGGGGGTCATGGCTACACCTTC | CATSDPGGHGYTF
- | TRBJ1-2 | TRBV7-8 | - | TGTGCCAGCAGCTTATTGGGGGCGCGAGGCTACACCTTC | CASSLLGARGYTF
once | TRBJ2-7 | TRBV29-1 | - | TGCAGCGTCGCTGCGTACAGTGGGGAGCAGTACTTC | CSVAAYSGEQYF
- | TRBJ1-5 | TRBV19 | - | TGTGCCAGTACCGACAGGCCAAATAGCAATCAGCCCCAGCATTTT | CASTDRPNSNQPQHF
- | TRBJ2-1 | TRBV12-3/TRBV12-4 | TRBD2 | TGTGCCAGCAGTTTAGGGTCGACTAGCGGGAAGTTCTTC | CASSLGSTSGKFF
once | TRBJ2-3 | TRBV27 | TRBD2 | TGTGCCAGCAGTTGGGGCGGGGGAGGAAGTAATCCGCAGTATTTT | CASSWGGGGSNPQYF
- | TRBJ1-2 | TRBV27 | - | TGTGCCAGCAGTTTAGGGGCAGGGGAGGGCTACACCTTC | CASSLGAGEGYTF
- | TRBJ2-1 | TRBV12-5 | TRBD1 | TGTGCTAGTGGTTTGGTATTAGTCCGGGACAGGGGGTCCAATGAGCAGTTCTTC | CASGLVLVRDRGSNEQFF
- | TRBJ1-2 | TRBV6-5 | TRBD1 | TGTGCCAGCAGTTACACATCAGGACAGGATAACTATGGCTACACCTTC | CASSYTSGQDNYGYTF
- | TRBJ2-4 | TRBV5-1 | - | TGCGCCAGCAGCTATTTTGGAGTTATCGGGAACATTCAGTACTTC | CASSYFGVIGNIQYF
- | TRBJ1-6 | TRBV15 | - | TGTGCCACGTCAGACAGCCTCCCTAATTCACCCCTCCACTTT | CATSDSLPNSPLHF
few | TRBJ2-7 | TRBV5-6 | - | TGTGCCAGCAGCACTTTCTTTGGGGGCAATCACTACGAGCAGTACTTC | CASSTFFGGNHYEQYF
once | TRBJ2-2 | TRBV27 | TRBD1 | TGTGCCAGTACACCAGGGGGCTTTAACACCGGGGAGCTGTTTTTT | CASTPGGFNTGELFF
- | TRBJ2-1 | TRBV9 | - | TGTGCCAGCACCGTAGGGGGGGCCTACAATGAGCAGTTCTTC | CASTVGGAYNEQFF
few | TRBJ1-2 | TRBV5-1 | - | TGCGCCAGCAGCGCGGGGGGCACGGACTATGGCTACACCTTC | CASSAGGTDYGYTF
once | TRBJ2-7 | TRBV9 | - | TGTGCCAGCAGCGTCGGGGGTTCCGGCGGCGCCTACGAGCAGTACTTC | CASSVGGSGGAYEQYF
- | TRBJ2-2 | TRBV7-2 | TRBD2 | TGTGCCAGCAGCTTAGGGGGTAGCGGGGGCCGGCGGACCGGGGAGCTGTTTTTT | CASSLGGSGGRRTGELFF
- | TRBJ2-1 | TRBV5-1 | TRBD2 | TGCGCCAGCAGCATGACGGCGGGGGGGAGTGAGCAGTTCTTC | CASSMTAGGSEQFF
- | TRBJ2-2 | TRBV12-3/TRBV12-4 | - | TGTGCCAGCAGTTTTCGAGGAACCGGGGAGCTGTTTTTT | CASSFRGTGELFF
- | TRBJ1-6 | TRBV6-6 | - | TGTGCCAGCAGTCCCGACAGACCTAATTCACCCCTCCACTTT | CASSPDRPNSPLHF
- | TRBJ2-2 | TRBV29-1 | - | TGCAGCGTTGAAGTCAACCGAGGGCCCGGGGAGCTGTTTTTT | CSVEVNRGPGELFF
- | TRBJ2-7 | TRBV5-1 | - | TGCGCCAGCAGCTTGGATAACAGGGATCAGTACTTC | CASSLDNRDQYF